A selection of T cell receptor beta chains follows, all from one sample in a study of blood T cell repertoires in COVID-19. Repertoires were generated with immunoSEQ multiplex PCR, while TCRdb's copy carries only in-frame clones and drops some. The table has about 120,000 clones, around 87% seen once. The sample consisted of peripheral blood. The source of these receptors is a woman in her sixties or seventies with acute or convalescent COVID-19. Each CDR3 is given with its conserved first and last residue. Fields, in order: V gene, clone size, CDR3 length, J gene, D gene, CDR3 DNA, CDR3 protein. The D gene is left open where the match is weak. A clone size is listed for some rows: how often the clone was seen (once, few, many), or a class if it is expanded.

TRBV19	.	16	TRBJ1-1	.	TGTGCCACCCTACGGGGTGTGGGGATATTGAACACTGAAGCTTTCTTT	CATLRGVGILNTEAFF
TRBV6-5	once	13	TRBJ1-2	TRBD1	TGTGCCAGCAGTCTAGACAGGGAGTTTGGCTACACCTTC	CASSLDREFGYTF
TRBV19	.	14	TRBJ2-6	.	TGTGCCGCCAAAACGAGGGCTGGGGCCAACGTCCTGACTTTC	CAAKTRAGANVLTF
TRBV6-5	.	14	TRBJ1-6	.	TGTGCCAGCAGTTACTGGAGGGAAGGCTCACCCCTCCACTTT	CASSYWREGSPLHF
TRBV11-2	few	14	TRBJ1-3	.	TGTGCCAGCAGCTTCAGGGGTTTCGGAAACACCATATATTTT	CASSFRGFGNTIYF
TRBV2	.	13	TRBJ2-7	.	TGTGCCAGCAGTCAAAGACTGGATAGAGAGCAGTACTTC	CASSQRLDREQYF
TRBV6-5	.	15	TRBJ1-6	.	TGTGCCAGCAGTTACCTGGGGTCAGGGAATTCACCCCTCCACTTT	CASSYLGSGNSPLHF
TRBV6-6	.	13	TRBJ1-6	.	TGTGCCAGCAGTTCCCTCCAGGGTTCACCCCTCCACTTT	CASSSLQGSPLHF
TRBV4-1	.	14	TRBJ2-7	.	TGCGCCAGCAGCCAAGAAGACTCGATCTACGAGCAGTACTTC	CASSQEDSIYEQYF
TRBV19	.	15	TRBJ1-5	.	TGTGCCAGTCACCTACGGGGGGGACCCAATCAGCCCCAGCATTTT	CASHLRGGPNQPQHF
TRBV27	.	14	TRBJ2-2	.	TGTGCCACCAGCCGGGCGGGTTTTGGCGGGGAGCTGTTTTTT	CATSRAGFGGELFF
TRBV6-5	.	14	TRBJ1-4	.	TGTGCCAGCATGATCGGTGGGCGTAATGAAAAACTGTTTTTT	CASMIGGRNEKLFF
TRBV7-8	.	12	TRBJ2-7	.	TGTGCCAGCAGCTTAGTGGAGGGGAGCGAATACTTC	CASSLVEGSEYF
TRBV5-1	.	17	TRBJ2-3	.	TGCGCCAGCAGCTTGGGAACCTCTTCGTCCCCTAAGGATACGCAGTATTTT	CASSLGTSSSPKDTQYF
TRBV12-5	few	13	TRBJ1-3	.	TGTGCTAGTGGTTCAGGCTCTGGAAACACCATATATTTT	CASGSGSGNTIYF
TRBV5-5	.	16	TRBJ1-6	.	TGTGCCAGCAGCTTGGGAGGCCTGGACTATAATTCACCCCTCCACTTT	CASSLGGLDYNSPLHF
TRBV9	.	15	TRBJ1-2	.	TGTGCCAGCAGCGGTGGACAGTCCAAGGACTATGGCTACACCTTC	CASSGGQSKDYGYTF
TRBV25-1	few	16	TRBJ1-6	.	TGTGCCAGCAGTGTGTCAGGGAATTCCTATAATTCACCCCTCCACTTT	CASSVSGNSYNSPLHF
TRBV4-1	.	16	TRBJ2-7	.	TGCGCCAGCAGCCAAGGTGATCCAGGTGGTGGGTACGAGCAGTACTTC	CASSQGDPGGGYEQYF
TRBV5-1	.	13	TRBJ1-1	.	TGCGCCAGCAGCTATGGGTGGGCAAATGAAGCTTTCTTT	CASSYGWANEAFF
TRBV2	.	15	TRBJ2-2	TRBD2	TGTGCCAGCGATTACGCTAGCGGAAACACCGGGGAGCTGTTTTTT	CASDYASGNTGELFF
TRBV28	.	12	TRBJ2-5	.	TGTGCCAGCAGTTTGGGGCCAGAGACCCAGTACTTC	CASSLGPETQYF
TRBV6-5	.	15	TRBJ2-7	TRBD2	TGTGCCAGCAGTTACGGTCTAGCGGGCCTCTACGAGCAGTACTTC	CASSYGLAGLYEQYF
TRBV9	.	20	TRBJ2-3	TRBD2	TGTGCCAGCAGCTCCCGACCGGGACTAGCGGGGGGCCCCTCCACAGATACGCAGTATTTT	CASSSRPGLAGGPSTDTQYF
TRBV28	.	15	TRBJ1-4	.	TGTGCCAGCAGTTTACAAGGAGCAACTAATGAAAAACTGTTTTTT	CASSLQGATNEKLFF
TRBV14	.	18	TRBJ2-6	TRBD1	TGTGCCAGCAGCCATATAGGACAGGGGGCAATTGGGGCCAACGTCCTGACTTTC	CASSHIGQGAIGANVLTF
TRBV28	.	13	TRBJ2-5	.	TGTGCCAGCAGTCCCGGGACACCGCCGGCCCAGTACTTC	CASSPGTPPAQYF
TRBV28	.	15	TRBJ1-5	.	TGTGCCAGCAGTATACCTACGGGTTTGGGTCAGCCCCAGCATTTT	CASSIPTGLGQPQHF
TRBV3-1/TRBV3-2	.	19	TRBJ1-4	.	TGTGCCAGCATCAAAGTGCGGACAAAGGCCAACCAAGATAATGAAAAACTGTTTTTT	CASIKVRTKANQDNEKLFF